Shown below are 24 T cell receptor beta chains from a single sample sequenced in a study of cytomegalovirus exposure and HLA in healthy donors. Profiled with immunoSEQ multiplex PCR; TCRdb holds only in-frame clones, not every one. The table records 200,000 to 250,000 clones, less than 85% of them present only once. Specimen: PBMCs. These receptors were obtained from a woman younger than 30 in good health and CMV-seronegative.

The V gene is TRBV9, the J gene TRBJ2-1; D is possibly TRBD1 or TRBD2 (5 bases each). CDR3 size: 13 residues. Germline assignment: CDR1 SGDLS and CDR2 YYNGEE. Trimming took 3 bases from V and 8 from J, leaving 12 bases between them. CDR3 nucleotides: TGTGCCAGCAGCGGGGACGCTGGGGATGAGCAGTTCTTC. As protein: CASSGDAGDEQFF.

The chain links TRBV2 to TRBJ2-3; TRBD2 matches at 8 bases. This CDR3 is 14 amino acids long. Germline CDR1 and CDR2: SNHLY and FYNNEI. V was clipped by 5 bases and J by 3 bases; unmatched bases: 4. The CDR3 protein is CASSRGGQTDTQYF. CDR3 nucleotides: TGTGCCAGCAGTCGGGGGGGCCAGACAGATACGCAGTATTTT. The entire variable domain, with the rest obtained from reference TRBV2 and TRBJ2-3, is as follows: EPEVTQTPSHQVTQMGQEVILRCVPISNHLYFYWYRQILGQKVEFLVSFYNNEISEKSEIFDDQFSVERPDGSNFTLKIRSTKLEDSAMYFCASSRGGQTDTQYFGPGTRLTVL.

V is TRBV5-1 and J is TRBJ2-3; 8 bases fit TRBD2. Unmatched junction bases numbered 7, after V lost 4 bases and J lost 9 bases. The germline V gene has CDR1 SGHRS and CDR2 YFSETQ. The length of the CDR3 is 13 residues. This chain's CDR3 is CASSLGSGGTQYF. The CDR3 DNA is TGCGCCAGCAGCCTCGGATCGGGGGGGACGCAGTATTTT.

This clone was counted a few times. CDR3 residues: CASSSRQGAGELFF. The CDR3 DNA follows: TGCGCCAGCAGCTCAAGACAGGGGGCCGGGGAGCTGTTTTTT. The V gene is TRBV5-1, the J gene TRBJ2-2, with 9 bases matching TRBD1. The CDR3 sequence is 14 residues long. After removal of 3 bases from V and 6 bases from J, the junction contained 3 bases not matched to a gene. From germline, CDR1 is SGHRS and CDR2 YFSETQ.

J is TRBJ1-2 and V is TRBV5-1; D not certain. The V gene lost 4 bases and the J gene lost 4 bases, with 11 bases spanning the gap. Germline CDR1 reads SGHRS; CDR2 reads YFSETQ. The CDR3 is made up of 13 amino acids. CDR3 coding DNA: TGCGCCAGCAGCGCCGGAGGTGGCTATGGCTACACCTTC. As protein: CASSAGGGYGYTF. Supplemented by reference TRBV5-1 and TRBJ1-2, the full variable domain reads KAGVTQTPRYLIKTRGQQVTLSCSPISGHRSVSWYQQTPGQGLQFLFEYFSETQRNKGNFPGRFSGRQFSNSRSEMNVSTLELGDSALYLCASSAGGGYGYTFGSGTRLTVV.

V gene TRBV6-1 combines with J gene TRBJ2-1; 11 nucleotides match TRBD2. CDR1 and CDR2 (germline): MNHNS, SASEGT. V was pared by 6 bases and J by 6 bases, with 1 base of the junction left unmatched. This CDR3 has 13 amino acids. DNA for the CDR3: TGTGCCAGCAGGCTAGCGGGGGGCAATGAGCAGTTCTTC. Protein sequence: CASRLAGGNEQFF.

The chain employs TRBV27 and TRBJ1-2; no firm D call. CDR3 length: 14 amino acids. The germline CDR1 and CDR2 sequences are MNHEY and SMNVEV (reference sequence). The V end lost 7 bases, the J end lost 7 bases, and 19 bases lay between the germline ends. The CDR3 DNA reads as TGTGCCAGCACCTCCTTCCCTCCAGAAGGTGGCTACACCTTC. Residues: CASTSFPPEGGYTF.

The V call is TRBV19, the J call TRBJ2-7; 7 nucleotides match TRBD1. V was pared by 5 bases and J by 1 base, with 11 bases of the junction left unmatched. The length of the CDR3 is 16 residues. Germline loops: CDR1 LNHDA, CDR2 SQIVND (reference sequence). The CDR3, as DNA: TGTGCCAGTAGTGCCCCGACAGGGAGAGGTTCCTACGAGCAGTACTTC. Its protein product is CASSAPTGRGSYEQYF. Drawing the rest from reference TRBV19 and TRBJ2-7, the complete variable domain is DGGITQSPKYLFRKEGQNVTLSCEQNLNHDAMYWYRQDPGQGLRLIYYSQIVNDFQKGDIAEGYSVSREKKESFPLTVTSAQKNPTAFYLCASSAPTGRGSYEQYFGPGTRLTVT.

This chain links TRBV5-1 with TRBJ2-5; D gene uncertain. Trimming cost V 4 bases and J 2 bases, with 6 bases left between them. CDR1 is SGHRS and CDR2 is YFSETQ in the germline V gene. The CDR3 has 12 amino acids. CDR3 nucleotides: TGCGCCAGCAGCGAGAAACAAGAGACCCAGTACTTC. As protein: CASSEKQETQYF.

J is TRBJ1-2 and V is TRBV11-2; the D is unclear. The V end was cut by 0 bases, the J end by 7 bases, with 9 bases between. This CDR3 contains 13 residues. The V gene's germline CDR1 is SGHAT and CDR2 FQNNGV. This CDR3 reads CASSLEPLVGYTF. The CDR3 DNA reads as TGTGCCAGCAGCTTAGAACCCCTTGTTGGCTACACCTTC.

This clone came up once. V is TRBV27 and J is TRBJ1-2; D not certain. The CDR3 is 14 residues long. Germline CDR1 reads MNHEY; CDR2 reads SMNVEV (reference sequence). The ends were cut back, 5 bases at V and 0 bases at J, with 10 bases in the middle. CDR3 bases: TGTGCCAGCAGTCGCGGAGGACCTAACTATGGCTACACCTTC. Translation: CASSRGGPNYGYTF.

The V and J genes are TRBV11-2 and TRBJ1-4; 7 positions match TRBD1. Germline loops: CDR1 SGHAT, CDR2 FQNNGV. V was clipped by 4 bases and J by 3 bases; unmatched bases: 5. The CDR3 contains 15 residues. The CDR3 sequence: CASSSTGVANEKLFF. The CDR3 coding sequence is TGTGCCAGCAGCTCAACAGGGGTTGCTAATGAAAAACTGTTTTTT. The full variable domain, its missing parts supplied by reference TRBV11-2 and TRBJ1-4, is EAGVAQSPRYKIIEKRQSVAFWCNPISGHATLYWYQQILGQGPKLLIQFQNNGVVDDSQLPKDRFSAERLKGVDSTLKIQPAKLEDSAVYLCASSSTGVANEKLFFGSGTQLSVL.

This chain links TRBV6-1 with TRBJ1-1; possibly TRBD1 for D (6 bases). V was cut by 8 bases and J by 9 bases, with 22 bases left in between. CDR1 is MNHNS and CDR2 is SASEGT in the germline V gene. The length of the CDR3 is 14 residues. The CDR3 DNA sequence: TGTGCCAGCGGGGGAGACAGGCTCACCCTGAAAGCTTTCTTT. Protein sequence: CASGGDRLTLKAFF.

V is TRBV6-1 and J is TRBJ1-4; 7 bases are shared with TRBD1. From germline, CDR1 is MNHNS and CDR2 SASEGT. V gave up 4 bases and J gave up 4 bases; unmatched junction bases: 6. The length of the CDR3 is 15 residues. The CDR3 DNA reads TGTGCCAGCAGTGGTCAGGGGGTAATTAATGAAAAACTGTTTTTT. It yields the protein CASSGQGVINEKLFF.

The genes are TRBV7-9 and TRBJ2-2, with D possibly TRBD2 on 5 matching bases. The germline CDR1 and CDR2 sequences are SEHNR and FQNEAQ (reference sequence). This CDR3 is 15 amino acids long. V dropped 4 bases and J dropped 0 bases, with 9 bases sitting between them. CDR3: CASSSQRTNTGELFF. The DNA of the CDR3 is TGTGCCAGCAGCTCGCAGCGGACGAACACCGGGGAGCTGTTTTTT.

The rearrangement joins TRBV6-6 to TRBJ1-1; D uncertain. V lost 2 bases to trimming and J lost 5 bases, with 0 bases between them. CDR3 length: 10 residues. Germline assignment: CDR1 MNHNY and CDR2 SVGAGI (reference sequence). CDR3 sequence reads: CASSYTEAFF. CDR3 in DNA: TGTGCCAGCAGTTACACTGAAGCTTTCTTT.

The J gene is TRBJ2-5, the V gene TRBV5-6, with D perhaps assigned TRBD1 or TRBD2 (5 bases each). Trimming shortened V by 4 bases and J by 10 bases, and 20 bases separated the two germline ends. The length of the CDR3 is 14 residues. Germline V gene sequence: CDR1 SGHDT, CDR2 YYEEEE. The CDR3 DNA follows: TGTGCCAGCAGCGGCCCGGGACCGCGGTCGGACCAGTACTTC. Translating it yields CASSGPGPRSDQYF.

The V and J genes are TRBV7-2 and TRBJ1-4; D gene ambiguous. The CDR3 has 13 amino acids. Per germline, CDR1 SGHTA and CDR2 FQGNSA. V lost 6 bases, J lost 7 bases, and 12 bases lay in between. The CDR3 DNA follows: TGTGCCAGCAGTTCCGGCTACGGTGAAAAACTGTTTTTT. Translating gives CASSSGYGEKLFF.

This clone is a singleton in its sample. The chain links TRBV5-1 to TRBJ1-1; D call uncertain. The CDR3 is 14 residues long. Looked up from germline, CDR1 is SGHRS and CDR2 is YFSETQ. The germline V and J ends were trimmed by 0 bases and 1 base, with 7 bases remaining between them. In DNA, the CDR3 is TGCGCCAGCAGCTTGGATGTGGGGAACACTGAAGCTTTCTTT. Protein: CASSLDVGNTEAFF. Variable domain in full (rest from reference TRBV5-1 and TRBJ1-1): KAGVTQTPRYLIKTRGQQVTLSCSPISGHRSVSWYQQTPGQGLQFLFEYFSETQRNKGNFPGRFSGRQFSNSRSEMNVSTLELGDSALYLCASSLDVGNTEAFFGQGTRLTVV.

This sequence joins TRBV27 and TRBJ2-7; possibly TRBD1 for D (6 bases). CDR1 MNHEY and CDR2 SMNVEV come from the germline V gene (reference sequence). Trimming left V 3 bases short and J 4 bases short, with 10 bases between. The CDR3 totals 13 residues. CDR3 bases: TGTGCCAGCAGTTTGGGGGCGGCATACGAGCAGTACTTC. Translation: CASSLGAAYEQYF.

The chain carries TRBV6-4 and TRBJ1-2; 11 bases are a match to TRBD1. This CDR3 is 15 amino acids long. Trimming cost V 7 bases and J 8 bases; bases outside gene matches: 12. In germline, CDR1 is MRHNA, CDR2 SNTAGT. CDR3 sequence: CASTKPGQGAQGYTF. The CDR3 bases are TGTGCCAGCACCAAGCCCGGACAGGGGGCACAGGGCTACACCTTC.

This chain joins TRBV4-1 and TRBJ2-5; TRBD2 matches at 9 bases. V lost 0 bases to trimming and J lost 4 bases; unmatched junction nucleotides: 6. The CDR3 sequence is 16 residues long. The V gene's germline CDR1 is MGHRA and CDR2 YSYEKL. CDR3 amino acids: CASSQDQGTSIETQYF. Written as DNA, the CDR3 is TGCGCCAGCAGCCAAGATCAGGGGACTAGCATAGAGACCCAGTACTTC.

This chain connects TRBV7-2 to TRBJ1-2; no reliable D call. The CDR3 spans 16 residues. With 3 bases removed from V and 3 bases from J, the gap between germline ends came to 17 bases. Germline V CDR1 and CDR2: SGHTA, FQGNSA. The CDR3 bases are TGTGCCAGCAGCTTCCTCCGGGCCCCTGGAGACTATGGCTACACCTTC. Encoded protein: CASSFLRAPGDYGYTF.

Here the CDR3 DNA reads TGTGCCAGCAGCCCTACAAAGGGGGGGGTCGCGAACACCGGGGAGCTGTTTTTT. Its protein product is CASSPTKGGVANTGELFF. The V gene is TRBV9, the J gene TRBJ2-2; a weak D match, TRBD2 (7 bases). Trimming stripped 4 bases from V and 0 bases from J, with 19 bases between. CDR1 SGDLS and CDR2 YYNGEE come from the germline V gene. This CDR3 region has 18 residues.